This T cell receptor beta chain was identified during a study of shared clonotypes between healthy human individuals (dated by TCRdb to about 2020). General notes on the study: Three men and a couple of women, aged 18 to 49 years, made up the cohort. To estimate repertoire size and how much clonotype sharing occurs between individuals, the study deeply sequenced the blood TCR repertoires of roughly 5 healthy adults. Libraries were prepared and TCR repertoires were sequenced by different laboratories using diverse techniques, in order to increase sequencing depth and limit assay-specific biases. Between about 0.9 and 10 billion PBMCs per donor were obtained by leukapheresis.

V lost 3 bases and J lost 4 bases, and the count of bases not matched to a germline gene is 9. According to the germline V gene (reference sequence), CDR1 reads SGHAT and CDR2 reads FQDESV. From the cysteine up to the phenylalanine, the CDR3 has a length of 17 residues. The entry retains the CDR3 DNA only, 51 bases that are in frame from base 1. Donors were healthy HIV-negative adults with no recently reported acute infections or vaccinations. Every donor was a Caucasian adult residing in Nashville, Tennessee, USA. For unsorted samples, some 100 million PBMCs were counted, and genomic DNA was extracted using the QIAamp DNA Blood Mini kit. After blood collection by leukapheresis, PBMCs were isolated using Ficoll-Histopaque density gradient centrifugation and then cryopreserved in the vapor phase of liquid nitrogen. About this clone itself: Its cognate antigen has yet to be identified. No much larger clone is present one base from it, and per-base qualities are unavailable.

Study-wide findings and limitations: Pairwise subsampling indicated that sequencing depth was expected to affect the degree of clonotype sharing among donors. The small number of donors limited the genetic and exposure-history diversity represented. Only blood was sampled, and tissue TCR repertoires likely differ from those in blood.

TCR CDR3 regions were amplified from genomic DNA by multiplex PCR using the deep immunoSEQ assay. Extracted genomic DNA from each cell subset was spread evenly across all wells of several immunoSEQ 96-well plates, with each plate serving as a replicate. For unsorted PBMC, approximately 0.3 ug genomic DNA, equal to 30,000 or so T cell genomes, was loaded into each replicate PCR. Unsorted PBMC genomic DNA was sequenced across ten immunoSEQ deep assay plates. Purified libraries were measured with a Qubit 3.0 fluorometer, size-checked on a Bioanalyzer 2100, and measured again with the KAPA Library Quantification kit. A separate single-read 150-cycle Illumina NextSeq 550 flow cell was used to sequence each immunoSEQ 96-well plate. Per the source publication's procedure: Because only junctional sequences without quality scores were contained in the immunoSEQ output, filtering matching that applied to full-length reads could not be performed. Sequences were annotated with PyIR, a Python wrapper for IgBLAST v1.9, and V/J genes and CDR3 were assigned using IMGT germline references. Reads with weak V/J assignments (E-value above 1e-6), missing CDR3, stop codons, out-of-frame junctions, or ambiguous translated residues were removed. V3J clonotypes were defined as sequences sharing the same inferred V gene, J gene, and CDR3 amino acid sequence. To compute the percentage overlap between repertoires, the number of shared unique clonotypes was divided by the size of the smaller repertoire. Three approaches were used to assess repertoire richness: RTK rarefaction, the Chao1 estimator, and Recon v2.1 estimates of unobserved clonotypes. TCRdb obtained this table from immuneACCESS and retained in-frame rearrangements with V and J assigned. These tables miss some clones; where compared with another copy, unresolved V genes account for less than half of the shortfall, and the remainder is unexplained. For V, J and clone size, that table is used; D and trimming come from the DNA. For this sample the table gives roughly 510,000 clones, of which almost 80% were detected only once. Roughly an eighth of the sample belongs to the ten largest clones.

The rearrangement joined TRBV11-1 to TRBJ2-6; 7 bases in the junction line up with TRBD1. The receptor was derived from a woman aged 40 to 50 in good health. Some clones in this sample may be carry-over from other donors' samples. The sample consisted of PBMCs. The CDR3 region: CASSLGLTGVGANVLTF. In nucleotides, the sequence is TGTGCCAGCAGCTTGGGCCTAACAGGGGTCGGGGCCAACGTCCTGACTTTC.